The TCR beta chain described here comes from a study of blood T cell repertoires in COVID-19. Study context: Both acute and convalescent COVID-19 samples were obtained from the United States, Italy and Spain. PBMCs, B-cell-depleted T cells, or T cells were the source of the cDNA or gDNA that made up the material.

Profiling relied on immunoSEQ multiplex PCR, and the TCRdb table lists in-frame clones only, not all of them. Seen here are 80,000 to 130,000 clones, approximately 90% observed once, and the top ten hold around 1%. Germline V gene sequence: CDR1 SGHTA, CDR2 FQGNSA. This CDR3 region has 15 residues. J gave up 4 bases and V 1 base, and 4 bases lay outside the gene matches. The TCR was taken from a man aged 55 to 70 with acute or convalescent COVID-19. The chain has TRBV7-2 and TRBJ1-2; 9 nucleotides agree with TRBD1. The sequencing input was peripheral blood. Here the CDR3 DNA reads TGTGCCAGCAGCTTAGACGGGACAGGGATCTATGGCTACACCTTC. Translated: CASSLDGTGIYGYTF. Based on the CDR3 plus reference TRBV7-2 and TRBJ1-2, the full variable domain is GAGVSQSPSNKVTEKGKDVELRCDPISGHTALYWYRQSLGQGLEFLIYFQGNSAPDKSGLPSDRFSAERTGGSVSTLTIQRTQQEDSAVYLCASSLDGTGIYGYTFGSGTRLTVV.